These 14 T cell receptor beta chains were all obtained from the same sample, sequenced in a study of blood T cell repertoires in COVID-19. The protocol was immunoSEQ multiplex PCR, while the TCRdb copy is restricted to in-frame clones and leaves out a portion. The top ten clones hold roughly 9.9% of a sample with roughly 40,000 clones, roughly 85% of them seen once. The sample was peripheral blood. The receptor set was obtained from a human donor in a cohort sampled during active COVID-19.

V usage is TRBV9 and J usage is TRBJ2-1, with a weak D call TRBD2 (5 bases). V gave up 0 bases and J gave up 6 bases, with 10 bases separating them. CDR1 and CDR2 from the germline V gene are SGDLS and YYNGEE. The CDR3 sequence is 14 residues long. The CDR3 DNA sequence: TGTGCCAGCAGCGTAGCTAGCCAAACCAATGAGCAGTTCTTC. This encodes CASSVASQTNEQFF.

J is TRBJ2-1 and V is TRBV18; D not resolved. Trimming shortened V by 0 bases and J by 4 bases, and 10 bases separated the two germline ends. This CDR3 comprises 15 residues. In germline, CDR1 is KGHSH, CDR2 LQKENI. The CDR3 sequence is CASSPPAEPYNEQFF. The CDR3 nucleotides read TGTGCCAGCTCACCACCGGCGGAACCTTACAATGAGCAGTTCTTC.

This chain joins TRBV9 and TRBJ2-1; D call uncertain. This CDR3 has 12 amino acids. The V end lost 0 bases, the J end lost 8 bases, and 6 bases lay between the germline ends. Germline CDR1 reads SGDLS; CDR2 reads YYNGEE. The CDR3 region is CASSVVAYEQFF. DNA for the CDR3: TGTGCCAGCAGCGTAGTCGCGTATGAGCAGTTCTTC.

The chain couples TRBV7-9 to TRBJ1-1, with unresolved D. This CDR3 region has 14 residues. CDR1 is SEHNR, CDR2 FQNEAQ, per germline (reference sequence). Trimming removed 5 bases from V and 10 bases from J, with 20 bases in between. CDR3 region: CASSISLEPKRAFF. CDR3 coding DNA: TGTGCCAGCAGCATCTCATTGGAGCCCAAACGAGCTTTCTTT.

The CDR3 region has the DNA TGTGCCAGCAGTTACGTCCGGGGAAACACTGAAGCTTTCTTT. Its protein product is CASSYVRGNTEAFF. The J gene is TRBJ1-1, the V gene TRBV6-5; no definite D call. The ends were cut back, 2 bases at V and 2 bases at J, with 9 bases in the middle. This CDR3 has 14 amino acids. Per the germline V gene, CDR1 is MNHEY and CDR2 is SVGAGI.

The genes are TRBV6-5 and TRBJ2-3; D gene uncertain. CDR3 length: 12 amino acids. Germline values: CDR1 MNHEY, CDR2 SVGAGI. The chain's CDR3 is CAMSVHTDTQYF. CDR3 sequence (DNA): TGTGCTATGTCAGTTCACACAGATACGCAGTATTTT.

The chain combines TRBV7-2 with TRBJ1-1; 8 nucleotides match TRBD1. The germline gives CDR1 SGHTA, CDR2 FQGNSA. CDR3 length: 15 amino acids. Germline trimming cut 3 bases from V and 3 bases from J; bases unmatched to any gene: 6. This CDR3 reads CASSFTIQGDTEAFF. The CDR3 DNA sequence: TGTGCCAGCAGCTTCACCATACAGGGGGACACTGAAGCTTTCTTT.

The V gene is TRBV18, the J gene TRBJ2-7; 7 bases agree with TRBD1. Losses at the gene ends were 0 bases for V and 4 bases for J; bases not matched to a gene: 0. The CDR3 is 13 residues long. Per germline, CDR1 KGHSH and CDR2 LQKENI. CDR3 protein: CASSPPGQYEQYF. In DNA form, the CDR3 reads TGTGCCAGCTCACCACCGGGACAGTACGAGCAGTACTTC.

This rearrangement joins TRBV20-1 to TRBJ1-4, with unresolved D. CDR3 length: 10 residues. The ends were cut back, 7 bases at V and 8 bases at J, with 8 bases in the middle. Germline V lookup: CDR1 DFQATT, CDR2 SNEGSKA (reference sequence). The CDR3 DNA follows: TGCAGTGTGTTTAGCGAAAAACTGTTTTTT. Translating it yields CSVFSEKLFF.

The rearrangement joins TRBV3-1 (or the pseudogene TRBV3-2) to TRBJ2-5; TRBD2 matches 11 bases. The J segment lost 5 bases and the V segment lost 0 bases, leaving 2 bases of the junction unmatched. This CDR3 has 15 residues. The germline V gene has CDR1 LGHDT and CDR2 YNNKEL (reference sequence). CDR3 in DNA: TGTGCCAGCAGCCAAGATCCTAGCGGGGGGGAGACCCAGTACTTC. Translation: CASSQDPSGGETQYF.

This clone was seen more than once but under ten times. V gene TRBV4-2 combines with J gene TRBJ2-7, with D maybe TRBD1 (6 bases). Germline-derived CDR1 and CDR2 are LGHNA and YNFKEQ. V was cut by 3 bases and J by 0 bases, with 18 bases left in between. This CDR3 is 17 amino acids long. CDR3 loop: CASSHYQGFPSSYEQYF. The CDR3 DNA reads TGTGCCAGCAGCCACTACCAGGGGTTCCCGAGCTCCTACGAGCAGTACTTC.

V gene TRBV4-2 combines with J gene TRBJ2-3; 11 bases map to TRBD2. The trim removed 3 bases at V and 6 bases at J, leaving 23 bases unmatched. Per the germline V gene, CDR1 is LGHNA and CDR2 is YNFKEQ. The CDR3 is made up of 21 amino acids. In DNA form, the CDR3 reads TGTGCCAGCAGCCAGTACCTAACCCCCGCTAGCGGGAGGCCTCGTGCGGATACGCAGTATTTT. Translated, it gives CASSQYLTPASGRPRADTQYF.

V and J are TRBV19 and TRBJ2-7; D may be TRBD2 (5 bases). V was trimmed by 9 bases and J by 2 bases, leaving 11 bases between them. The CDR3 runs to 12 residues. From germline, CDR1 is LNHDA and CDR2 SQIVND (reference sequence). The CDR3 protein is CASEGETYEQYF. As DNA, the CDR3 is TGTGCCAGCGAGGGAGAAACCTACGAGCAGTACTTC.

The CDR3 coding sequence is TGTGCCACCAGCAGAGCCGGGAGGCAGTTGGACACTGAAGCTTTCTTT. This gives the protein CATSRAGRQLDTEAFF. J is TRBJ1-1 and V is TRBV15; D is unclear. In germline, CDR1 is LNHNV, CDR2 YYDKDF (reference sequence). V lost 1 base, J lost 3 bases, and 15 bases lay in between. The CDR3 is made up of 16 amino acids.